This entry concerns a single T cell receptor beta chain. Assay used: immunoSEQ multiplex PCR; TCRdb lists only in-frame clones, some missing. The sample holds about 82,000 clones, about 87% seen once. The source of the sample is a study of control samples from healthy donors and cancer patients. V lost 3 bases and J lost 6, with 15 bases in between. Germline assignment: CDR1 LNHNV and CDR2 YYDKDF (reference sequence). The CDR3 has 16 residues. The chain has TRBV15 and TRBJ1-6; tentatively, D is TRBD1 (6 bases). The sample comprised blood. This TCR came from a middle-aged man in good health. The CDR3 sequence is CATSSPLQGVNSPLHF. The DNA for the CDR3 is TGTGCCACCAGCAGTCCTTTACAGGGAGTTAATTCACCCCTCCACTTT. Based on the CDR3 plus reference TRBV15 and TRBJ1-6, the full variable domain is DAMVIQNPRYQVTQFGKPVTLSCSQTLNHNVMYWYQQKSSQAPKLLFHYYDKDFNNEADTPDNFQSRRPNTSFCFLDIRSPGLGDTAMYLCATSSPLQGVNSPLHFGNGTRLTVT.